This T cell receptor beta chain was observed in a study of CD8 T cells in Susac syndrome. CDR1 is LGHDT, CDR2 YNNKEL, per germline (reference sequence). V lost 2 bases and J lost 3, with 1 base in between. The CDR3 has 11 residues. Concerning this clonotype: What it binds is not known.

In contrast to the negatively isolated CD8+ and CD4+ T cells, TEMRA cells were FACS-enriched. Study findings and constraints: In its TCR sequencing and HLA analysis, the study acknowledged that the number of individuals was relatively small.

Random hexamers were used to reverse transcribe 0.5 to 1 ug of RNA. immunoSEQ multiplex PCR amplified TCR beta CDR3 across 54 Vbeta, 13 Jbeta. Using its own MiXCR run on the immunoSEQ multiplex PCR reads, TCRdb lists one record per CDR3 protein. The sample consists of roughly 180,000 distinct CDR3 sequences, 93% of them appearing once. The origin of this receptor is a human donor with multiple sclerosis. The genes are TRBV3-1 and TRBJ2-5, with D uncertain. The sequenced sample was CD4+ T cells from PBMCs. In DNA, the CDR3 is TGTGCCAGCAGCCAAAAAGAGACCCAGTACTTC. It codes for CASSQKETQYF.